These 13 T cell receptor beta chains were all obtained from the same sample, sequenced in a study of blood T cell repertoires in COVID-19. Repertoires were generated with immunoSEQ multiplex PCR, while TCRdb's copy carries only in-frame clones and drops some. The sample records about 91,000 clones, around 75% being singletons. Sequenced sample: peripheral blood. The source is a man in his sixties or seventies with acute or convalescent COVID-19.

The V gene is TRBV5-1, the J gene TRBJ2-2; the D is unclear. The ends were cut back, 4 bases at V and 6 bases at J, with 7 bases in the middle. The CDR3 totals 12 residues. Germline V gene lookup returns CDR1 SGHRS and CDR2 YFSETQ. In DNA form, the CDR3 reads TGCGCCAGCAGCCCCCCTTCCGGGGAGCTGTTTTTT. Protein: CASSPPSGELFF.

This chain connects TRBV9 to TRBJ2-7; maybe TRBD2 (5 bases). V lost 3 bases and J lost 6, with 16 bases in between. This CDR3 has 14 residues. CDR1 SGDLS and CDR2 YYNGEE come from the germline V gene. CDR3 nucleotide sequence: TGTGCCAGCAGCGCCGGACTCCTCGCGGGCGAGCAGTACTTC. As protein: CASSAGLLAGEQYF.

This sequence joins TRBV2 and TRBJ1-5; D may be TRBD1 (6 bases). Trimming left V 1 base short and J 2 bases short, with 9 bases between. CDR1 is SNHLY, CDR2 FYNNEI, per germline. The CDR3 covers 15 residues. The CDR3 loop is CASSEVYRGNQPQHF. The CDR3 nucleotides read TGTGCCAGCAGTGAAGTTTACAGGGGCAATCAGCCCCAGCATTTT.

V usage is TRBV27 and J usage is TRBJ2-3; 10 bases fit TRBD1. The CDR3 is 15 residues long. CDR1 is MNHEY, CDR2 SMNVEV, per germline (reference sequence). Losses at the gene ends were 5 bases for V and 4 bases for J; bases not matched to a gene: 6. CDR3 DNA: TGTGCCAGCAGTCGTGACAGGGGGCACGCAGATACGCAGTATTTT. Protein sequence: CASSRDRGHADTQYF.

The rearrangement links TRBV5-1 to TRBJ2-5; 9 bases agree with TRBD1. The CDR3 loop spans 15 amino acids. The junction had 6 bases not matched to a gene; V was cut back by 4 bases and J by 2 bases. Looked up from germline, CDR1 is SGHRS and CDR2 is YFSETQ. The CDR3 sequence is CASSQIGTGQETQYF. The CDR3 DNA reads TGCGCCAGCAGCCAAATCGGGACAGGGCAAGAGACCCAGTACTTC.

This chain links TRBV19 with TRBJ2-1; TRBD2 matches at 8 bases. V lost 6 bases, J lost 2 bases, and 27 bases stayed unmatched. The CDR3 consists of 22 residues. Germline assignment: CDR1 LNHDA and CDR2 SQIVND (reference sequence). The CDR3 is CASSALPRLAPTNRAAYNEQFF. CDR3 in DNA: TGTGCCAGTAGCGCCCTACCCCGACTAGCGCCTACTAACAGGGCGGCCTACAATGAGCAGTTCTTC.

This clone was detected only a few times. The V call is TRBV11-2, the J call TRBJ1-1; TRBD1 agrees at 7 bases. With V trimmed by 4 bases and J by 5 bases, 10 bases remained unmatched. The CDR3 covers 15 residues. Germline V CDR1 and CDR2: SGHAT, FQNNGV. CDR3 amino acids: CASSSIYRGKTEAFF. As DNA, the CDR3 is TGTGCCAGCAGCTCGATATACAGGGGAAAGACTGAAGCTTTCTTT.

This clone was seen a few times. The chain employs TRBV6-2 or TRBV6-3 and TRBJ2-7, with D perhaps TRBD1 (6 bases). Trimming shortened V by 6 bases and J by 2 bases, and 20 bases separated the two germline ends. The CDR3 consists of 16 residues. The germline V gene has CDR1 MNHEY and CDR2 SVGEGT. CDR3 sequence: CASSPSPWDTTYEQYF. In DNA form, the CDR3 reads TGTGCCAGCAGCCCCTCACCCTGGGACACAACCTACGAGCAGTACTTC.

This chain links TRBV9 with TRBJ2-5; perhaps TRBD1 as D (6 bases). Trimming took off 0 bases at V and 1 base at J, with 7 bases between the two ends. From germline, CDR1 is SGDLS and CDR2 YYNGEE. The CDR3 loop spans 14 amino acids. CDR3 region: CASSVEQGQETQYF. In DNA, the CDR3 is TGTGCCAGCAGCGTAGAACAGGGCCAAGAGACCCAGTACTTC.

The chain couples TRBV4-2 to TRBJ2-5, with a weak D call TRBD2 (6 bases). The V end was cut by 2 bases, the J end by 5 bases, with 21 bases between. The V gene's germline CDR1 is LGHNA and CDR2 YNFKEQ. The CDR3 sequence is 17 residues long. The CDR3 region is CASSQRTMNSLRETQYF. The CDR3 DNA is TGTGCCAGCAGCCAAAGGACTATGAATAGCCTCCGCGAGACCCAGTACTTC.

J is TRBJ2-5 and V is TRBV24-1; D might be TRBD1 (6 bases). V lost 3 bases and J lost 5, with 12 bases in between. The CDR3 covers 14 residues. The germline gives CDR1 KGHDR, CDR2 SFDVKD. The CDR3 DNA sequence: TGTGCCACCAGTGATGGCAGGGGCGTCGAGACCCAGTACTTC. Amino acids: CATSDGRGVETQYF.

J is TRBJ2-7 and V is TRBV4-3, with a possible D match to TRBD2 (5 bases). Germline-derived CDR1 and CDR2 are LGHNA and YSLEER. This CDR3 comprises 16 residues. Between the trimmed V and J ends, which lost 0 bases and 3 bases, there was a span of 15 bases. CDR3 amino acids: CASSQDFAASSYEQYF. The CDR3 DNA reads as TGCGCCAGCAGCCAAGATTTCGCGGCTAGCAGCTACGAGCAGTACTTC.

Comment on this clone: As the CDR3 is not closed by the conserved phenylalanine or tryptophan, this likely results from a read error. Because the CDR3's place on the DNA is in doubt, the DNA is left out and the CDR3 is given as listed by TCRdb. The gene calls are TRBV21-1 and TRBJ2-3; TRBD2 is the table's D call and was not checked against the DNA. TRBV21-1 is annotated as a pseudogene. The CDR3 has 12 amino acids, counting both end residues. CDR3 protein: CASSLPGLAAPT.